The rows below give T cell receptor beta chains drawn from one sample of a study of blood T cell repertoires in COVID-19. TCRdb keeps only in-frame clones here, not all; method: immunoSEQ multiplex PCR. The sample carries about 130,000 clones, about 86% recorded once. Source material: peripheral blood. The receptors were sampled from a woman between 50 and 59 years old with acute or convalescent COVID-19. Each CDR3 is given with its conserved first and last residue. The D gene is left open where the match is weak. Clone size is stated in some rows and not others, as once, few, many or a class when expanded.

>NA|TRBJ2-1|TRBV13|TRBD1
CASSSNAGTGAYNEQFF
TGTGCCAGCAGCTCCAATGCCGGGACAGGGGCCTACAATGAGCAGTTCTTC
>NA|TRBJ2-3|TRBV19|NA
CASSIVEMHTQYF
TGTGCCAGTAGTATAGTCGAGATGCATACGCAGTATTTT
>NA|TRBJ2-7|TRBV19|NA
CASSDYSYEQYF
TGTGCCAGTAGCGACTACTCCTACGAGCAGTACTTC
>NA|TRBJ1-1|TRBV5-1|NA
CASSLLGGENTEAFF
TGCGCCAGCAGCTTGTTGGGAGGGGAGAACACTGAAGCTTTCTTT
>once|TRBJ1-2|TRBV5-1|NA
CASSLAGGSEGALYGYTF
TGCGCCAGCAGCTTGGCCGGCGGAAGCGAAGGGGCCCTCTATGGCTACACCTTC
>NA|TRBJ1-5|TRBV15|TRBD1
CATSARTGNNQPQHF
TGTGCCACCAGCGCCCGGACAGGGAACAATCAGCCCCAGCATTTT
>NA|TRBJ2-7|TRBV9|NA
CASSVDQTLGYEQYF
TGTGCCAGCAGCGTAGATCAGACATTGGGCTACGAGCAGTACTTC
>NA|TRBJ1-5|TRBV28|TRBD1
CASTGQGHKPQHF
TGTGCCAGCACTGGACAGGGTCACAAGCCCCAGCATTTT
>NA|TRBJ2-3|TRBV5-1|NA
CASSWLAESTDTQYF
TGCGCCAGCAGCTGGTTAGCGGAAAGCACAGATACGCAGTATTTT
>NA|TRBJ2-3|TRBV10-3|NA
CAITSTDTQYF
TGTGCCATCACGAGCACAGATACGCAGTATTTT
>NA|TRBJ2-1|TRBV4-2|TRBD1
CASSQDQGDATGNEQFF
TGTGCCAGCAGCCAAGATCAGGGGGACGCCACTGGAAATGAGCAGTTCTTC
>NA|TRBJ2-2|TRBV7-8|NA
CASTARPPRNTGELFF
TGTGCCAGCACCGCCAGGCCCCCCCGGAACACCGGGGAGCTGTTTTTT
>once|TRBJ1-2|TRBV5-4|NA
CASSLDSGGYGYTF
TGTGCCAGCAGCCTGGACTCGGGGGGCTATGGCTACACCTTC
>NA|TRBJ1-1|TRBV29-1|NA
CSGGYTEAFF
TGCAGCGGGGGATATACTGAAGCTTTCTTT
>NA|TRBJ1-2|TRBV19|TRBD1
CASRTGENGYTF
TGTGCCAGTCGCACAGGGGAGAATGGCTACACCTTC
>NA|TRBJ2-2|TRBV5-1|NA
CASSSRGTIATGELFF
TGCGCCAGCAGCTCGAGAGGGACAATCGCTACCGGGGAGCTGTTTTTT
>NA|TRBJ1-1|TRBV7-2|NA
CASSLAQGPNTEAFF
TGTGCCAGCAGCTTAGCGCAGGGCCCAAACACTGAAGCTTTCTTT
>NA|TRBJ2-7|TRBV18|TRBD2
CASSPEAGASYEQYF
TGTGCCAGCTCACCAGAAGCGGGGGCCTCCTACGAGCAGTACTTC
>few|TRBJ1-5|TRBV19|TRBD1
CASSVQGSNQPQHF
TGTGCCAGTAGCGTACAGGGGAGCAATCAGCCCCAGCATTTT
>NA|TRBJ2-5|TRBV5-6|TRBD1
CASIGQGRETQYF
TGTGCCTCGATCGGACAGGGGCGAGAGACCCAGTACTTC
>NA|TRBJ2-3|TRBV9|NA
CASSLNIGGSTDTQYF
TGTGCCAGCAGCTTAAACATAGGGGGAAGCACAGATACGCAGTATTTT
>NA|TRBJ2-3|TRBV9|NA
CASSVDLDTQYF
TGTGCCAGCAGCGTAGATCTGGATACGCAGTATTTT
>NA|TRBJ1-4|TRBV6-5|NA
CASRGGKEKLFF
TGTGCCAGCAGGGGGGGAAAGGAAAAACTGTTTTTT
>NA|TRBJ2-6|TRBV18|NA
CASSAGLSISGANVLTF
TGTGCCAGCTCGGCGGGACTCAGTATCTCTGGGGCCAACGTCCTGACTTTC
>NA|TRBJ2-1|TRBV5-4|NA
CASSSDKGGSLKYNEQFF
TGTGCCAGCAGCTCAGATAAGGGGGGGTCCCTCAAGTACAATGAGCAGTTCTTC
>NA|TRBJ1-1|TRBV25-1|NA
CASSQEGTEAFF
TGTGCCAGCAGTCAAGAGGGCACTGAAGCTTTCTTT
>NA|TRBJ1-5|TRBV6-6|NA
CASRQQDNQPQHF
TGTGCCAGCAGACAACAGGATAATCAGCCCCAGCATTTT
>once|TRBJ1-3|TRBV7-6|TRBD1
CASSYGQGTGNTIYF
TGTGCCAGCAGCTACGGACAGGGCACCGGAAACACCATATATTTT
>once|TRBJ1-2|TRBV11-2|TRBD1
CASSLLTGDFGYTF
TGTGCCAGCAGCCTATTGACAGGGGACTTTGGCTACACCTTC
>NA|TRBJ1-6|TRBV6-2/TRBV6-3|NA
CASSYDVRSGSYNSPLHF
TGTGCCAGCAGTTATGATGTTCGTTCCGGCTCCTATAATTCACCCCTCCACTTT
>NA|TRBJ2-6|TRBV20-1|NA
CSASPGLVGANVLTF
TGCAGTGCTAGTCCGGGTTTAGTGGGGGCCAACGTCCTGACTTTC
>NA|TRBJ1-4|TRBV27|TRBD1
CAIDRGTDEKLFF
TGTGCCATCGACAGGGGTACAGATGAAAAACTGTTTTTT
>NA|TRBJ2-2|TRBV9|TRBD2
CASSVALRTSTGELFF
TGTGCCAGCAGCGTAGCGCTTCGGACTAGCACCGGGGAGCTGTTTTTT
>few|TRBJ2-7|TRBV5-1|TRBD1
CASSLGVPGQGGTEQYF
TGCGCCAGCAGCTTGGGCGTGCCGGGACAGGGTGGTACCGAGCAGTACTTC
>NA|TRBJ1-2|TRBV6-1|NA
CASSERGYGYTF
TGTGCCAGCAGTGAGCGGGGATATGGCTACACCTTC
>NA|TRBJ2-1|TRBV7-9|TRBD2
CASSPWTSGHSYNEQFF
TGTGCCAGCAGCCCCTGGACTAGCGGTCACTCCTACAATGAGCAGTTCTTC
>NA|TRBJ2-7|TRBV7-6|TRBD2
CASSQSGGWNEQYF
TGTGCCAGCAGCCAGAGCGGGGGGTGGAACGAGCAGTACTTC
>NA|TRBJ1-1|TRBV5-1|NA
CASSLEVGHRNTEAFF
TGCGCCAGCAGCTTGGAAGTCGGACACCGGAACACTGAAGCTTTCTTT
>NA|TRBJ1-1|TRBV9|TRBD1
CASSVDPGGLNTEAFF
TGTGCCAGCAGCGTTGACCCAGGGGGCCTGAACACTGAAGCTTTCTTT
>NA|TRBJ1-6|TRBV3-1/TRBV3-2|TRBD1
CASSRITGGDSPLHF
TGTGCCAGCAGCCGCATAACAGGGGGAGATTCACCCCTCCACTTT
>once|TRBJ1-4|TRBV5-1|TRBD1
CASSFETTGGTNEKLFF
TGCGCCAGCAGCTTCGAAACGACAGGGGGGACTAATGAAAAACTGTTTTTT
>NA|TRBJ2-7|TRBV6-5|TRBD1
CASSQGTGGGEQYF
TGTGCCAGCAGCCAAGGGACAGGGGGCGGCGAGCAGTACTTC